The clone carrying this T cell receptor (beta chain) appeared many times. Antigen specificity is unknown. Sample time point: sample taken at primary tumor resection. The entry originates in a study of spatial heterogeneity in lung cancer. The study's findings and limits: How many expanded intratumoral alpha and beta TCRs were present tracked the tumor mutation count, which was a count of nonsynonymous mutations.

Each molecule of TCR cDNA was tagged with one unique molecular identifier. TCRdb recomputed calls from the 5' RACE reads with MiXCR, one row per CDR3 protein. Found here are roughly 5,200 distinct CDR3 sequences, approximately 8.4% of them singletons; the top ten hold around 24%. CDR1 is MNHNS, CDR2 SASEGT, per germline. There are 11 residues in the CDR3. The V end lost 7 bases, the J end lost 7 bases, and 10 bases lay between the germline ends. This TCR was recovered from a female donor with early-stage non-small cell lung cancer. The sample in question was lung tumor tissue, obtained at surgery. The genes are TRBV6-1 and TRBJ1-1; D is uncertain. CDR3 DNA: TGTGCCAGCATTCGACTTGGTGAAGCTTTCTTT. Translated: CASIRLGEAFF.